This T cell receptor beta chain was found in a study of beta chain features in type 1 diabetes (dated by TCRdb to the late 2010s). Concerning the study at large: No differences in mean age, gender distribution, total cell number or subset yield were found between patients and healthy donors. The study compared the TCRB repertoires of sorted circulating CD4+ T cell subsets in recently diagnosed type 1 diabetes patients with those in matched healthy donors. Naive and central memory subsets were obtained from all 30 or so donors, but regulatory and stem cell-like memory subsets were isolated from only 8 patients and roughly 8 healthy donors. A total of approximately 100,000,000 sorted cells were examined across all samples, and the number of cells per subset was strongly correlated with RNA yield. What the research found in general, with its limitations: Because cDNA was sequenced instead of genomic DNA, highly expressing activated cells could be over-represented, though the groups showed no difference in activation or CD3 levels. Naive, central memory and regulatory TCRB repertoires appeared to be more similar among patients than among healthy donors. Shorter templates might have been favored by PCR, but patient and control samples were amplified and corrected together, so both groups would have been affected equally by any skew. A moderate but significant shortening of TCRB CDR3 length was observed in type 1 diabetes patients in all four CD4+ subsets. Fewer insertions and more nucleotide deletions at VDJ recombination sites were observed in patients with type 1 diabetes, implying thymic rearrangement abnormalities. Because small numbers of individuals were included in the HLA sub-analyses, any influence of HLA type on TCRB rearrangement was left unresolved.

All of the isolated RNA was reverse transcribed with the High Capacity cDNA Reverse Transcription Kit, so expressed TCRB transcripts were sequenced. Deep immunoSEQ sequencing was applied to naive, central memory and regulatory T cell samples, giving an average of approximately 3.8 million total reads per sample. Sorted cells were lysed in RLT buffer, and RNA was extracted using DNase-treated RNeasy Micro or Mini kits according to cell number. To prevent cross-contamination, every cell subset was processed on its own, while patient and healthy donor samples were processed together. The immunoSEQ multiplex PCR was used to amplify TCRB sequences from cDNA, yielding 87-bp fragments that span the CDR3 region. Sequencing of the amplicons was performed on the Illumina HiSeq platform. The authors' pipeline ran thus. PCR bias was computationally corrected using synthetic template baselines, reads within Hamming distance 2 were collapsed, and singletons that could not be merged were discarded. Reads were aligned against IMGT to assign V, D and J genes, CDR3 length and insertions or deletions at six rearrangement sites. Clonotype counts were normalized to sorted cell number within each subset before computing true diversity and Gini coefficients with the tcR R package. Repertoire sharing was quantified using the overlap coefficient calculated on TCRB nucleotide sequences. The source is immuneACCESS, and TCRdb retained only in-frame sequences with V and J called. Part of the clones is not carried over; for the studies checked, unresolved V genes explain less than half of this, and the remainder is unexplained. The V and J calls and clone size are taken from that table; D and trimming were inferred from the DNA. The sample table shows some 150,000 clones, and 6.9% are seen once. Roughly 1.5% of the sample comes from the top ten.

A single peripheral blood draw of around 100 mL on average was collected from each donor into heparinised tubes. A BD FACSAria II was used to sort naive, central memory, regulatory and stem cell-like memory CD4+ T cells with a panel that included CD45RO, CCR7, CD25, CD127, CD95 and CD27. A purity above 98% was achieved for all sorted populations. PBMCs were isolated right away by Lymphoprep density gradient centrifugation and were stained directly, without culture. So that batch effects would be minimized, each experiment stained and sorted samples in pairs, pairing one healthy donor with one patient. This clone showed up just a few times. Which antigen it targets is not known. Base qualities are missing; no much larger clone stands one base away. Looking up the germline V gene (reference sequence) yields CDR1 MNHNY and CDR2 SVGAGI. Relative to germline, V is missing 6 bases and J is missing 6 bases, with 9 bases of the junction outside any gene match. From the cysteine through the phenylalanine, the CDR3 covers 14 amino acids. The entry retains the CDR3 DNA only, 42 bases that are in frame from base 1.

The TCR originated in a woman in her 30s in good health. This sequence uses TRBV6-6 and TRBJ2-7; the central 9 bases match TRBD1. The sample comprised central memory CD4+ T cells from blood. CDR3 sequence: CASSPPGQGVEQYF. In nucleotide form, the sequence is TGTGCCAGCAGCCCACCGGGACAGGGAGTCGAGCAGTACTTC.